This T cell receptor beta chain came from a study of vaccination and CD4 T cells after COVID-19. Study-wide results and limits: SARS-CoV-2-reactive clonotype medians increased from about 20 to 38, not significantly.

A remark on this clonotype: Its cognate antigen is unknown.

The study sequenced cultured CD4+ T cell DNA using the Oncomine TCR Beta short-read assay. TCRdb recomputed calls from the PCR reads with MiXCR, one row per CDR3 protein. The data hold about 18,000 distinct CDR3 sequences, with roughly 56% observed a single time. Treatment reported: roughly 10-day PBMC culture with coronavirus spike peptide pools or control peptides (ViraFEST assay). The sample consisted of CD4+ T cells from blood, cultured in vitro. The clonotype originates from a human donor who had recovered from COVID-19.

The CDR3 spells CAISPSTGLGGSTDTQYF. CDR3 sequence (DNA): TGTGCCATCAGCCCTTCTACAGGGTTAGGGGGGAGCACAGATACGCAGTATTTT. The V gene is TRBV10-3, the J gene TRBJ2-3; D may be TRBD1 or TRBD2 (6 bases each). Trimming shortened V by 6 bases and J by 0 bases, and 22 bases separated the two germline ends. This CDR3 has 18 amino acids. CDR1 and CDR2 (germline): ENHRY, SYGVKD.